This T cell receptor (beta chain) derives from a study of blood T cell repertoires in COVID-19. Study-wide background: COVID-19 samples from acute and convalescent phases originated in the United States, Italy and Spain. Nucleic acid was either cDNA or gDNA, and it came from T cells, B-cell-depleted T cells, or PBMCs.

This CDR3 comprises 14 residues. The ends were cut back, 4 bases at V and 4 bases at J, with 14 bases in the middle. In germline, CDR1 is MNHEY, CDR2 SVGAGI. Per the study methods: Using reference gene primer amplification, nucleated cell counts were estimated. The assay was immunoSEQ multiplex PCR, and TCRdb's table has in-frame clones only and misses some. The V and J calls and clone size are taken from that table; D and trimming were inferred from the DNA. The repertoire holds around 220,000 clones, 85% to 90% seen once, with 3.5% to 4.5% in the top ten. This clone has more than one count but fewer than ten.

The sequencing sample was made of peripheral blood. The chain combines TRBV6-5 with TRBJ2-7; D is perhaps TRBD1 (6 bases). This receptor was taken from a man aged 45-60 years with acute or convalescent COVID-19. CDR3 coding DNA: TGTGCCAGCAGTTTATGGCAGGGGCATTACGAGCAGTACTTC. Its translation: CASSLWQGHYEQYF.